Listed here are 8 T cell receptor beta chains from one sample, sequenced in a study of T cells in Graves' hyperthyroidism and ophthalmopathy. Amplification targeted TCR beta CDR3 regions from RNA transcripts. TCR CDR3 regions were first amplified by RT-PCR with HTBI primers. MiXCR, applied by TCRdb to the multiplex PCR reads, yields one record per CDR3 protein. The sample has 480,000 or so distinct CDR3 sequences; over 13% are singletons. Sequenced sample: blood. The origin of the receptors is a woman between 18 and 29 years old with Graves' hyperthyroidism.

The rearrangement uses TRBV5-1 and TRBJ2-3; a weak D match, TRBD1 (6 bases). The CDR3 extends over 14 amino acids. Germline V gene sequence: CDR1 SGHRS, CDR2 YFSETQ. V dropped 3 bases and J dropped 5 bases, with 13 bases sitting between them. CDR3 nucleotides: TGCGCCAGCAGCTCGGGGACACCGAGAGATACGCAGTATTTT. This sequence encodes CASSSGTPRDTQYF.

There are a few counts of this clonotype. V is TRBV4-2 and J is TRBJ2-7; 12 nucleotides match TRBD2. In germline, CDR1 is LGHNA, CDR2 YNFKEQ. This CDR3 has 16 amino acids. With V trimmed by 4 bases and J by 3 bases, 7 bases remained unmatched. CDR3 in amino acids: CASSLWTSGMFYEQYF. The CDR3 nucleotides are TGTGCCAGCAGCCTCTGGACTAGCGGGATGTTCTACGAGCAGTACTTC.

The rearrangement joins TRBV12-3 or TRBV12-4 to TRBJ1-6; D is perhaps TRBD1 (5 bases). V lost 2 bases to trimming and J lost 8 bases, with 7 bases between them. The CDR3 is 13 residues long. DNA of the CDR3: TGTGCCAGCAGTTTAACCAGGGATTCACCCCTCCACTTT. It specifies CASSLTRDSPLHF.

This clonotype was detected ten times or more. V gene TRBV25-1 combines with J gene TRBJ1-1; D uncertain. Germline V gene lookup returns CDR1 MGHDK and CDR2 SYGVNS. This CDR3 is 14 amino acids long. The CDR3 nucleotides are TGTGCTTCGGCGAGCACGCCACCGAACACTGAAGCTTTCTTT. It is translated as CASASTPPNTEAFF.

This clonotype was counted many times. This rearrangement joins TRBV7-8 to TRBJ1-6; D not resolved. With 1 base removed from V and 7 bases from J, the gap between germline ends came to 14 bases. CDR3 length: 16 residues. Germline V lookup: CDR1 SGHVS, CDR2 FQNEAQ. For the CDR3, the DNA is TGTGCCAGCAGCTTAGTTCGACCCGGAGGGAATTCACCCCTCCACTTT. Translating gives CASSLVRPGGNSPLHF.

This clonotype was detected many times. The CDR3 DNA is TGTGCCAGCTACAGCGGGGGGGTTTACAATGAGCAGTTCTTC. Protein: CASYSGGVYNEQFF. J is TRBJ2-1 and V is TRBV19; 10 bases fit TRBD2. The CDR3 consists of 14 residues. V was pared by 9 bases and J by 4 bases, with 6 bases of the junction left unmatched. Germline lookup yields CDR1 LNHDA and CDR2 SQIVND (reference sequence). The complete variable domain, with remaining parts taken from reference TRBV19 and TRBJ2-1, reads DGGITQSPKYLFRKEGQNVTLSCEQNLNHDAMYWYRQDPGQGLRLIYYSQIVNDFQKGDIAEGYSVSREKKESFPLTVTSAQKNPTAFYLCASYSGGVYNEQFFGPGTRLTVL.

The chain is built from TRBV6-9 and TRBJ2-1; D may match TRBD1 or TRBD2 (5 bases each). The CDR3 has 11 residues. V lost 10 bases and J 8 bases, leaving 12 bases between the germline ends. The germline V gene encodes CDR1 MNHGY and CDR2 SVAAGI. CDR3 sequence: CANRGQDEQFF. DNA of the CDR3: TGTGCCAATCGGGGCCAGGATGAGCAGTTCTTC.

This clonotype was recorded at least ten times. CDR3: CASSQGPLGYEQFF. For the CDR3, the DNA is TGCGCCAGCAGCCAAGGTCCACTAGGGTATGAGCAGTTCTTC. This chain connects TRBV4-1 to TRBJ2-1, with a possible D match to TRBD2 (5 bases). Germline CDR1 and CDR2: MGHRA and YSYEKL. V was trimmed by 1 base and J by 8 bases, leaving 12 bases between them. The CDR3 consists of 14 residues.